These 11 T cell receptor beta chains share one sample of origin, sequenced in a study of patients and donors after allogeneic stem cell transplantation. One entry per CDR3 protein results from TCRdb running MiXCR on the RT-PCR reads. The table records roughly 940,000 distinct CDR3 sequences, about a sixth of them present only once. The sample consisted of blood, either unsorted or a sorted T cell fraction (not recorded which). All receptors come from a human donor who was either an allogeneic HSCT recipient or a stem cell or donor lymphocyte infusion donor (not recorded which). It is not recorded whose cells these are; they may come from a transplant donor.

This sequence joins TRBV9 and TRBJ2-4; TRBD1 is a possible D gene (6 bases). Germline V lookup: CDR1 SGDLS, CDR2 YYNGEE. The CDR3 contains 14 residues. Trimming took off 4 bases at V and 8 bases at J, with 16 bases between the two ends. The chain's CDR3 is CASSTAVGGDIQYF. The CDR3 DNA reads as TGTGCCAGCAGCACCGCCGTAGGGGGAGACATTCAGTACTTC.

V is TRBV7-2 and J is TRBJ2-7, with D uncertain. The CDR3 extends over 14 amino acids. V dropped 5 bases and J dropped 1 base, with 12 bases sitting between them. Germline CDR1 and CDR2: SGHTA and FQGNSA. The CDR3 sequence is CASSPSVKSYEQYF. The DNA for the CDR3 is TGTGCCAGCAGCCCCTCCGTAAAGTCCTACGAGCAGTACTTC.

This clonotype was picked up many times. V and J are TRBV2 and TRBJ2-1, with TRBD2 matching over 14 bases. The CDR3 has 16 amino acids. V gave up 2 bases and J gave up 6 bases; unmatched junction bases: 3. Germline V gene sequence: CDR1 SNHLY, CDR2 FYNNEI. CDR3 sequence: CASSEQGLAGVNEQFF. As DNA, the CDR3 is TGTGCCAGCAGTGAACAGGGACTAGCGGGAGTCAATGAGCAGTTCTTC.

At least ten counts were recorded for this clonotype. The rearrangement uses TRBV5-4 and TRBJ2-6; D not resolved. Germline loops: CDR1 SGHNT, CDR2 YYREEE (reference sequence). V was trimmed by 2 bases and J by 10 bases, leaving 7 bases between them. This CDR3 spans 12 amino acids. Here the CDR3 DNA reads TGTGCCAGCAGCTTATTAGGAAACGTCCTGACTTTC. Translating gives CASSLLGNVLTF.

This clonotype has only a few counts. The chain uses TRBV12-3 or TRBV12-4 and TRBJ1-1; D call uncertain. The CDR3 consists of 12 residues. V gave up 8 bases and J gave up 0 bases, with 7 bases separating them. The CDR3 loop is CASVGLNTEAFF. The CDR3 DNA reads as TGTGCCAGCGTAGGGCTGAACACTGAAGCTTTCTTT.

There are a few counts of this clonotype. This rearrangement joins TRBV6-1 to TRBJ2-3; 7 bases match TRBD2. The trim removed 4 bases at V and 3 bases at J, leaving 16 bases unmatched. Germline V gives CDR1 MNHNS, CDR2 SASEGT. The CDR3 sequence is 18 residues long. The CDR3, as DNA: TGTGCCAGCAGTGCCTATTGGGAGGCTAGCGGTGGGACAGATACGCAGTATTTT. It specifies CASSAYWEASGGTDTQYF.

The rearrangement uses TRBV20-1 and TRBJ2-3; D gene ambiguous. The V gene lost 5 bases and the J gene lost 1 base, with 16 bases spanning the gap. Germline V gene data show CDR1 as DFQATT and CDR2 as SNEGSKA (reference sequence). The CDR3 runs 15 residues. The CDR3 nucleotides read TGCAGTGCTGCAAAGTTACTTCTAGGCACAGATACGCAGTATTTT. Its protein is CSAAKLLLGTDTQYF.

This clonotype was seen repeatedly, ten times or more. The chain combines TRBV12-3 or TRBV12-4 with TRBJ2-7, with D perhaps matching TRBD2 (6 bases). This CDR3 comprises 13 residues. The V gene lost 6 bases and the J gene lost 1 base, with 10 bases spanning the gap. The CDR3 protein is CASSPSVSYEQYF. As DNA, the CDR3 is TGTGCCAGCAGCCCTAGCGTATCCTACGAGCAGTACTTC.

A few counts support this clonotype. The rearrangement uses TRBV20-1 and TRBJ1-2; 7 bases are shared with TRBD1. V lost 0 bases to trimming and J lost 3 bases; unmatched junction nucleotides: 4. The germline V gene encodes CDR1 DFQATT and CDR2 SNEGSKA (reference sequence). The CDR3 is 14 amino acids. Written as DNA, the CDR3 is TGCAGTGCTAGAGACGACGACAGGGACTATGGCTACACCTTC. Protein product: CSARDDDRDYGYTF.

The V gene is TRBV5-6, the J gene TRBJ2-5; D unclear. The CDR3 is 16 amino acids. The V gene lost 0 bases and the J gene lost 1 base, with 13 bases spanning the gap. From germline, CDR1 is SGHDT and CDR2 YYEEEE. CDR3 DNA sequence: TGTGCCAGCAGCTTGGCAGGTGGTGGTTTCCAAGAGACCCAGTACTTC. Translated, it gives CASSLAGGGFQETQYF.

The chain joins TRBV2 to TRBJ2-5; tentatively, D is TRBD2 (7 bases). V gave up 7 bases and J gave up 9 bases, with 21 bases separating them. The germline V gene encodes CDR1 SNHLY and CDR2 FYNNEI. The CDR3 is made up of 14 amino acids. This CDR3 reads CASTGRTELGAQYF. The CDR3 DNA reads TGTGCCAGCACCGGGAGGACAGAGCTCGGGGCCCAGTACTTC.